This TCR beta chain was documented in a study of human T cells and chemical hapten exposure. Time point defined: patch test 3, about 24 weeks after DPC sensitization. The treatment was: therapeutic diphenylcyclopropenone sensitization with weekly scalp DPC. Sequencing started from total RNA isolated from unfractionated whole blood. TCRdb analysed the RACE reads with MiXCR anew, one entry per CDR3 protein. The sample contains 95,000 to 150,000 distinct CDR3 sequences, around 11% of which appear only once. Germline CDR1 LNHNV, CDR2 YYDKDF (reference sequence). CDR3 length equals 16 residues. J lost 6 bases, V lost 0 bases, and 9 bases had no gene match.

The rearrangement links TRBV15 to TRBJ2-3; the match to TRBD2 covers 7 bases. The TCR was taken from a woman aged 45 to 65 with alopecia areata. Some clones in this sample may be carry-over from other donors' samples. The specimen comprised whole blood, sampled in connection with sensitization to the hapten diphenylcyclopropenone (DPC). The CDR3 is CATSRELASSLDTQYF. The CDR3 coding sequence is TGTGCCACCAGCAGAGAACTAGCGAGCTCCTTGGATACGCAGTATTTT.